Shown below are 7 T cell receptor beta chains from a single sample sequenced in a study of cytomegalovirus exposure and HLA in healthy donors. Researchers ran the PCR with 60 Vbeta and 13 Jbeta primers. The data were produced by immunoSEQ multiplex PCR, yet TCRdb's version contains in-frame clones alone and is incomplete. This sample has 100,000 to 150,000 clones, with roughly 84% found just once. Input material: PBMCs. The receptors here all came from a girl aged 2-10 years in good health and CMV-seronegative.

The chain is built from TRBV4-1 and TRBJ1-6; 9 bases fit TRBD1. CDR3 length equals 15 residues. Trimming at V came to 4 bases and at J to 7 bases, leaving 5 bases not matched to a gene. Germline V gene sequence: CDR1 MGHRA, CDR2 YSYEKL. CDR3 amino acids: CASSRGTGSNSPLHF. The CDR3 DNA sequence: TGCGCCAGCAGCCGGGGGACAGGGTCCAATTCACCCCTCCACTTT.

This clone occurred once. The CDR3 nucleotides read TGCGCCAGCAGCCAGAATTTACCTGAGCGACGGACAGGGGGTAATTACAATGAGCAGTTCTTC. Its protein is CASSQNLPERRTGGNYNEQFF. V gene TRBV4-1 combines with J gene TRBJ2-1; 10 bases fit TRBD1. This CDR3 has 21 amino acids. V was clipped by 3 bases and J by 4 bases; unmatched bases: 21. Germline V gives CDR1 MGHRA, CDR2 YSYEKL.

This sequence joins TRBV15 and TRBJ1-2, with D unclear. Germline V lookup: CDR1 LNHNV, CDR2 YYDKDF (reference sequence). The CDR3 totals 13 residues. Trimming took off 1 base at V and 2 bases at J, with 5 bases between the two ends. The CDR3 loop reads CATSRAGNYGYTF. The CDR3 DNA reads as TGTGCCACCAGCAGAGCTGGCAACTATGGCTACACCTTC. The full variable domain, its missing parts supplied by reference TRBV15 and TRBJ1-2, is DAMVIQNPRYQVTQFGKPVTLSCSQTLNHNVMYWYQQKSSQAPKLLFHYYDKDFNNEADTPDNFQSRRPNTSFCFLDIRSPGLGDTAMYLCATSRAGNYGYTFGSGTRLTVV.

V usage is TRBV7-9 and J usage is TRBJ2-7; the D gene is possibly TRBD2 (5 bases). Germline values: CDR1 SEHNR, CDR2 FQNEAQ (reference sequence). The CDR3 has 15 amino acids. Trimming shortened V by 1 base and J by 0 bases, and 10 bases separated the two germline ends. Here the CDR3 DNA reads TGTGCCAGCAGCTTAGGGTGGGAGAGCTCCTACGAGCAGTACTTC. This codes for CASSLGWESSYEQYF.

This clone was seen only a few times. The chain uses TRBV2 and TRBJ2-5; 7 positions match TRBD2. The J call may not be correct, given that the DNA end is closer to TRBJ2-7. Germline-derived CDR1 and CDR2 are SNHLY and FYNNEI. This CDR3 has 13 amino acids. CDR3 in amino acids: CASRGTNSYEQYF. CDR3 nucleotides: TGTGCCAGCAGGGGGACTAACTCCTACGAGCAGTACTTC.

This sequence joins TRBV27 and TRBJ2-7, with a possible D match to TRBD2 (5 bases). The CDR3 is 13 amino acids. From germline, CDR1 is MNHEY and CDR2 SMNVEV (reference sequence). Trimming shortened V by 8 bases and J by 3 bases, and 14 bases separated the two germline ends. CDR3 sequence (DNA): TGTGCCAGCCGGGGTGGGCCCATCTACGAGCAGTACTTC. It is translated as CASRGGPIYEQYF.

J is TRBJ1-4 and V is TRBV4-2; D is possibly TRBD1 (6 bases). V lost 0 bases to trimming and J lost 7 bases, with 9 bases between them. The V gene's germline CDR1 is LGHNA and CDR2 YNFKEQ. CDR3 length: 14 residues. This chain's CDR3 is CASSQDRGSEKLFF. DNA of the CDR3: TGTGCCAGCAGCCAAGATAGGGGGAGTGAAAAACTGTTTTTT.